A selection of T cell receptor beta chains follows, all from one sample in a study of neurological immune-mediated disorders. From the 5' RACE reads, TCRdb called clonotypes with MiXCR, one entry per CDR3 protein. The table has 75,000 to 80,000 distinct CDR3 sequences, roughly 4.8% seen once; the top ten hold 2.2%. The specimen sequenced was PBMCs. The receptors stem from a woman aged 30 to 39 with multiple sclerosis. The CDR3 runs from the conserved cysteine through the conserved F or W. D genes are given only for firm matches. Where a row states a size, it is once, few, many or the class of an expanded clone; other rows omit it.

abundance: many; j_gene: TRBJ2-1; v_gene: TRBV5-5; len: 13; d_gene: NA; CDR3aa: CASSLWGINEQFF; CDR3nt: TGTGCCAGCAGCTTGTGGGGTATCAATGAGCAGTTCTTC
abundance: few; j_gene: TRBJ1-4; v_gene: TRBV9; len: 16; d_gene: TRBD1; CDR3aa: CASSARTGGILEKLFF; CDR3nt: TGTGCCAGCAGCGCCCGGACAGGGGGGATTCTGGAAAAACTGTTTTTT
abundance: many; j_gene: TRBJ1-1; v_gene: TRBV18; len: 12; d_gene: NA; CDR3aa: CASLNPRTEAFF; CDR3nt: TGTGCCAGCCTAAATCCGAGGACTGAAGCTTTCTTT
abundance: many; j_gene: TRBJ2-5; v_gene: TRBV12-3/TRBV12-4; len: 13; d_gene: NA; CDR3aa: CASSSGHQETQYF; CDR3nt: TGTGCCAGCAGCTCGGGACACCAGGAGACCCAGTACTTC
abundance: many; j_gene: TRBJ2-1; v_gene: TRBV5-1; len: 14; d_gene: NA; CDR3aa: CASSGSTGFNEQFF; CDR3nt: TGCGCCAGCAGCGGATCTACAGGGTTCAATGAGCAGTTCTTC
abundance: many; j_gene: TRBJ1-5; v_gene: TRBV20-1; len: 14; d_gene: TRBD1; CDR3aa: CSAVKQGRGEPQHF; CDR3nt: TGCAGTGCTGTTAAACAGGGGCGGGGAGAGCCCCAGCATTTT
abundance: many; j_gene: TRBJ1-2; v_gene: TRBV25-1; len: 14; d_gene: TRBD1; CDR3aa: CASSDAGTAGGYTF; CDR3nt: TGTGCCAGCAGCGACGCCGGGACAGCCGGTGGCTACACCTTC
abundance: NA; j_gene: TRBJ1-3; v_gene: TRBV19; len: 14; d_gene: NA; CDR3aa: CASSEGGAGNTIYF; CDR3nt: TGTGCCAGTAGTGAAGGAGGGGCTGGAAACACCATATATTTT
abundance: many; j_gene: TRBJ1-3; v_gene: TRBV20-1; len: 15; d_gene: NA; CDR3aa: CSARDPGDSGNTIYF; CDR3nt: TGCAGTGCTAGAGATCCGGGTGACTCTGGAAACACCATATATTTT
abundance: many; j_gene: TRBJ2-3; v_gene: TRBV30; len: 14; d_gene: NA; CDR3aa: CAWRPRGSTDTQYF; CDR3nt: TGTGCCTGGAGGCCCCGGGGGAGCACAGATACGCAGTATTTT
abundance: many; j_gene: TRBJ2-3; v_gene: TRBV12-3/TRBV12-4; len: 14; d_gene: TRBD1; CDR3aa: CASRPGTGADTQYF; CDR3nt: TGTGCCAGCAGGCCAGGGACAGGCGCAGATACGCAGTATTTT
abundance: many; j_gene: TRBJ1-1; v_gene: TRBV7-8; len: 12; d_gene: NA; CDR3aa: CASSLQEGGAFF; CDR3nt: TGTGCCAGCAGCCTCCAGGAGGGAGGAGCTTTCTTT
abundance: many; j_gene: TRBJ1-2; v_gene: TRBV28; len: 14; d_gene: NA; CDR3aa: CASSSAPTGYGYTF; CDR3nt: TGTGCCAGCAGTTCAGCGCCCACAGGGTATGGCTACACCTTC
abundance: NA; j_gene: TRBJ2-3; v_gene: TRBV20-1; len: 13; d_gene: NA; CDR3aa: CSDSPRVADTKYF; CDR3nt: TGCAGTGATAGCCCGAGGGTGGCAGATACGAAGTATTTT
abundance: NA; j_gene: TRBJ2-3; v_gene: TRBV20-1; len: 15; d_gene: TRBD2; CDR3aa: CSARRLAGATDTQYF; CDR3nt: TGCAGTGCTAGGCGCCTAGCGGGAGCAACAGATACGCAGTATTTT
abundance: many; j_gene: TRBJ2-3; v_gene: TRBV20-1; len: 12; d_gene: NA; CDR3aa: CTGTDSTDTQYF; CDR3nt: TGCACTGGGACGGATAGCACAGATACGCAGTATTTT